The source of this T cell receptor beta chain is a study of Tregs in tolerant kidney transplant recipients. Concerning this clone itself: Its specificity is not known.

Germline V gene data show CDR1 as GTSNPN and CDR2 as SVGIG (reference sequence). This CDR3 comprises 18 residues. The V end was cut by 3 bases, the J end by 3 bases, with 24 bases between. The repertoire was sequenced with immunoSEQ multiplex PCR; TCRdb's copy has only in-frame clones and lacks some. The table has about 94,000 clones, 80% to 95% seen once. Study observations and caveats: Some patients' samples used different primers over time, so nucleotide sequences weren't comparable.

This receptor was taken from a human donor who received a combined kidney and bone marrow transplant. The chain links TRBV30 to TRBJ2-1, with D hard to call. The sequences come from CD4+ T cells from blood, collected before the transplant. The CDR3 reads CAWRRGIYGIVDYNEQFF. For the CDR3, the DNA is TGTGCCTGGAGACGCGGAATTTACGGCATTGTTGACTACAATGAGCAGTTCTTC.